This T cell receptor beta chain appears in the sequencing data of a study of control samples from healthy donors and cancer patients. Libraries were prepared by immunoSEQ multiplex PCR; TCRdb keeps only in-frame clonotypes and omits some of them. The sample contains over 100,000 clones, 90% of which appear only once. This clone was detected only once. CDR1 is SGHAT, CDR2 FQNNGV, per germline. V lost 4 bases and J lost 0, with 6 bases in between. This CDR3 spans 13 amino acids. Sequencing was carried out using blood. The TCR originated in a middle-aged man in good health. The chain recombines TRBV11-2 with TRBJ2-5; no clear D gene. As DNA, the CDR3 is TGTGCCAGCAGCTCCGAGTACCAAGAGACCCAGTACTTC. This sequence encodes CASSSEYQETQYF.